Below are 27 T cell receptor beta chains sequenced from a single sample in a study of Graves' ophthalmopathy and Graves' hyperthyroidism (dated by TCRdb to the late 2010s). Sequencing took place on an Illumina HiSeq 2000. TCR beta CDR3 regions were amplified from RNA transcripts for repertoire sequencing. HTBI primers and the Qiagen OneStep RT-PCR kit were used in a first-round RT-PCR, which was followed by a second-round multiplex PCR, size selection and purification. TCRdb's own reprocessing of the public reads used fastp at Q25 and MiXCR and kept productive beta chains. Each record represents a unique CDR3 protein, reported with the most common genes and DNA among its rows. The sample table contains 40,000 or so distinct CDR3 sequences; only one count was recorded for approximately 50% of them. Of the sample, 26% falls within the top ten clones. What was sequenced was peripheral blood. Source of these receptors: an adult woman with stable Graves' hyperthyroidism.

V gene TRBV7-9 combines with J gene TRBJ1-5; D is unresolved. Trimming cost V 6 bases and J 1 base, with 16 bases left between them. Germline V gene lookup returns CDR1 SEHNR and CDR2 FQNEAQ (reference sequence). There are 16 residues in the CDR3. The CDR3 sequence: CASSEAAGWSNQPQHF. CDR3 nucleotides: TGTGCCAGCAGTGAAGCGGCGGGGTGGAGCAATCAGCCCCAGCATTTT.

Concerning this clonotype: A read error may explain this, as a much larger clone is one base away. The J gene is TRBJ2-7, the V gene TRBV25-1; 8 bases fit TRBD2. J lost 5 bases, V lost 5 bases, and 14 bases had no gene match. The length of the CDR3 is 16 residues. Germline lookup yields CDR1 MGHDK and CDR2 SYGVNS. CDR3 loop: CASSLNPGRGLDEQYF. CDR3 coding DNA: TGTGCCAGCAGTTTAAACCCCGGGAGGGGCCTCGACGAGCAGTACTTC.

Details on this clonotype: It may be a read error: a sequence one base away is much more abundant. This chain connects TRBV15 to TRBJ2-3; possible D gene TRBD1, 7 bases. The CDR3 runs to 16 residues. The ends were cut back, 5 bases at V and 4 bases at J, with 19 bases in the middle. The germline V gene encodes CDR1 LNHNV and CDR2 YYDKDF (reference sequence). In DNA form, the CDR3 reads TGTGCCACCAGCGGAGCCGCAGGGGGGCCACCAGATACGCAGTATTTT. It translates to CATSGAAGGPPDTQYF.

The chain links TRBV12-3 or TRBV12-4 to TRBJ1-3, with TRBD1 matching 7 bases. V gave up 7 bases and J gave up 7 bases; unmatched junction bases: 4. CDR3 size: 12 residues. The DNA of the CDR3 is TGTGCCAGCAATGGCAGGGGGAACACCATATATTTT. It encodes CASNGRGNTIYF.

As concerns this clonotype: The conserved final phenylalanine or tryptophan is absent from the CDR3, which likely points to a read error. This CDR3 reads CASSSYSGEETQYS. CDR3 nucleotides: TGTGCCAGCAGCTCCTACAGCGGGGAAGAGACCCAGTACTCC. This rearrangement joins TRBV7-2 to TRBJ2-5; TRBD2 agrees at 7 bases. V lost 4 bases, J lost 3 bases, and 5 bases stayed unmatched. In germline, CDR1 is SGHTA, CDR2 FQGNSA. This CDR3 has 14 amino acids.

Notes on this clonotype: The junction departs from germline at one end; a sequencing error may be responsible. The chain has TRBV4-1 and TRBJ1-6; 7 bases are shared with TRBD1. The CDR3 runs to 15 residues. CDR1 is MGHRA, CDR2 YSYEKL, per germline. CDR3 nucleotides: TGCGCCAGCAGTACAGGGGTAACCTATAATCCACCCCTCCACTTT. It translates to CASSTGVTYNPPLHF.

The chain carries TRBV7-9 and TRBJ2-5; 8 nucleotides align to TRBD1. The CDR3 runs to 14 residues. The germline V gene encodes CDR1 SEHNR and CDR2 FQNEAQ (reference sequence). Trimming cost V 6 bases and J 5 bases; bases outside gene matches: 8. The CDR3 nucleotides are TGTGCCAGCAGTTCCACCTGGACAGGGGAGACCCAGTACTTC. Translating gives CASSSTWTGETQYF.

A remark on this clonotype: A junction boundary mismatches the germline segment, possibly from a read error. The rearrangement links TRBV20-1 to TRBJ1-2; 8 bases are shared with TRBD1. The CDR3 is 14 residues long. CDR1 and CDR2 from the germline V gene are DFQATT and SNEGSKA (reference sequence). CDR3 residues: CSAPNTDREHGNTF. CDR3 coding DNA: TGCAGTGCCCCCAACACGGACAGGGAGCATGGCAACACCTTC.

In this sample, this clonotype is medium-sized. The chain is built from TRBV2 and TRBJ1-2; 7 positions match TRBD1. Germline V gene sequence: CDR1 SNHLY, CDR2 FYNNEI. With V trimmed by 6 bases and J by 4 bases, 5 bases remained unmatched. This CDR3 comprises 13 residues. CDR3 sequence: CASRRDSSYGYTF. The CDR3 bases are TGTGCCAGCAGGAGGGACAGCTCCTATGGCTACACCTTC.

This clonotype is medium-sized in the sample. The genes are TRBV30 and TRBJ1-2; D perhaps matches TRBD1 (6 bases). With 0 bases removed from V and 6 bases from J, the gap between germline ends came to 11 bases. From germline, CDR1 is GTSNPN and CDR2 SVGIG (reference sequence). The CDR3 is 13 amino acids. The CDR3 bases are TGTGCCTGGAGTGTTCGGGGGCCCGATGGCTACACCTTC. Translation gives CAWSVRGPDGYTF.

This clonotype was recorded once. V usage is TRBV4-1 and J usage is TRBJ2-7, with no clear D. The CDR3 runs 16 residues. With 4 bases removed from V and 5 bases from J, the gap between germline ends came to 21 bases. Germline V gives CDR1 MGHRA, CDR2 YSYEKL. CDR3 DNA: TGCGCCAGCAGCCCCGGGCCCGGCGCGGAATGGGACGAGCAGTACTTC. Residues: CASSPGPGAEWDEQYF.

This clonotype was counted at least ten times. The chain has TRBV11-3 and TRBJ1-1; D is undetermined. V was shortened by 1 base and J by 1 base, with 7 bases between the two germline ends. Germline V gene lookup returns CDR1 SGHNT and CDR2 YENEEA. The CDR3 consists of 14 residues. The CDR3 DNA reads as TGTGCCAGCAGCTTAGTGTTAGGGAACACTGAAGCTTTCTTT. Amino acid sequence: CASSLVLGNTEAFF.

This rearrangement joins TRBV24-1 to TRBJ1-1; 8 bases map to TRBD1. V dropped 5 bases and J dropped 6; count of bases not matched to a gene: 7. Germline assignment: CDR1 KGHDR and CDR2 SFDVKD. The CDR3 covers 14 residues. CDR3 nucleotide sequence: TGTGCCACCAGTGCCATGACAGGGGACGCTGAAGCTTTCTTT. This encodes CATSAMTGDAEAFF.

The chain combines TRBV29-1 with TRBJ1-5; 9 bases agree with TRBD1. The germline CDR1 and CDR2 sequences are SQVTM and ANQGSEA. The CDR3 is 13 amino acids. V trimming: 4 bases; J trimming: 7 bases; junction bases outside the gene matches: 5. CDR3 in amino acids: CSVARTGVQPQHF. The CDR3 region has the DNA TGCAGCGTTGCCCGGACAGGGGTCCAGCCCCAGCATTTT.

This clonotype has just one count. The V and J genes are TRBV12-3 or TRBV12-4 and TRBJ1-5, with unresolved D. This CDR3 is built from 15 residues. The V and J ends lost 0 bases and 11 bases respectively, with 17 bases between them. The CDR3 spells CASSLAIAGEETQHF. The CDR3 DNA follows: TGTGCCAGCAGTTTAGCAATAGCGGGAGAGGAGACCCAGCATTTT.

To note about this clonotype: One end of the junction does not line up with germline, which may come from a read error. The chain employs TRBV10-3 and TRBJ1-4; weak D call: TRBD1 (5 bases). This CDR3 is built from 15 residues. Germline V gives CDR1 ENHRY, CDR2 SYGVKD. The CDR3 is CAISEKRGDDEKLFF. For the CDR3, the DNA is TGTGCCATCAGTGAGAAAAGAGGGGATGATGAGAAACTGTTTTTT.

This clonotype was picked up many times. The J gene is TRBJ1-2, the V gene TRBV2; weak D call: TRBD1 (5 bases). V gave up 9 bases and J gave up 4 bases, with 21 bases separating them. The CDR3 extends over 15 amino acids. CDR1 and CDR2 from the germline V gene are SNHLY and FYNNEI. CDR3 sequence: CARGPRRRSFYGYTF. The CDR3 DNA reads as TGTGCCAGGGGGCCGCGCAGGCGAAGCTTCTATGGCTACACCTTC. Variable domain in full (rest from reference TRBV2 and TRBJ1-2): EPEVTQTPSHQVTQMGQEVILRCVPISNHLYFYWYRQILGQKVEFLVSFYNNEISEKSEIFDDQFSVERPDGSNFTLKIRSTKLEDSAMYFCARGPRRRSFYGYTFGSGTRLTVV.

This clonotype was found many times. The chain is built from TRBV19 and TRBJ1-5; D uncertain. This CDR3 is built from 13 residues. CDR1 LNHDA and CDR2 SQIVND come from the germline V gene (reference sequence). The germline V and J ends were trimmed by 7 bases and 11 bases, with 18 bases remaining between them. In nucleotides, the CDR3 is TGTGCCAGTACCCGCGGCCCCGTGTACGCCCAGCATTTT. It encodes CASTRGPVYAQHF.

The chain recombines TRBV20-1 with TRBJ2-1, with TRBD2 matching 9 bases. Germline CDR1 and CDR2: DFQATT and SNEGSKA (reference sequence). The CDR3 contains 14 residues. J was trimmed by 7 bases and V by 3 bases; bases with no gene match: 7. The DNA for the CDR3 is TGCAGTGCTAGTTTAGCGGGAGAATGGAATGAGCAGTTCTTC. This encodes CSASLAGEWNEQFF.

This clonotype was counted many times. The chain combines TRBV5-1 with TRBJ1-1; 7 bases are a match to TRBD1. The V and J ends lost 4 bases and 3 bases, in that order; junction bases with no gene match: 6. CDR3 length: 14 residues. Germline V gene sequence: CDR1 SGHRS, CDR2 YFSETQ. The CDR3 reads CASSLTGRDTEAFF. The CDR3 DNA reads TGCGCCAGCAGCCTGACAGGGAGGGACACTGAAGCTTTCTTT. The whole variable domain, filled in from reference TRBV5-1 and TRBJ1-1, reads KAGVTQTPRYLIKTRGQQVTLSCSPISGHRSVSWYQQTPGQGLQFLFEYFSETQRNKGNFPGRFSGRQFSNSRSEMNVSTLELGDSALYLCASSLTGRDTEAFFGQGTRLTVV.

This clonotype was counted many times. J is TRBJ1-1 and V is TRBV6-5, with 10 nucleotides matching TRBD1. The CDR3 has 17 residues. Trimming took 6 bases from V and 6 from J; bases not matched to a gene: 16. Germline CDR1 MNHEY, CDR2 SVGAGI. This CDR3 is CASSPLDLDRGLPEAFF. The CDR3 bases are TGTGCCAGCAGCCCACTTGACCTCGACAGGGGGCTCCCTGAAGCTTTCTTT.

The CDR3, as DNA: TGTGCCAGCAGCTTAGTCCTCTCCTGGGGAACCTCCTACGAGCAGTACTTC. It codes for CASSLVLSWGTSYEQYF. The chain employs TRBV11-2 and TRBJ2-7; D is unresolved. V lost 1 base and J lost 0, with 16 bases in between. Germline CDR1 is SGHAT and CDR2 is FQNNGV. CDR3 length equals 17 residues. The whole variable domain, filled in from reference TRBV11-2 and TRBJ2-7, reads EAGVAQSPRYKIIEKRQSVAFWCNPISGHATLYWYQQILGQGPKLLIQFQNNGVVDDSQLPKDRFSAERLKGVDSTLKIQPAKLEDSAVYLCASSLVLSWGTSYEQYFGPGTRLTVT.

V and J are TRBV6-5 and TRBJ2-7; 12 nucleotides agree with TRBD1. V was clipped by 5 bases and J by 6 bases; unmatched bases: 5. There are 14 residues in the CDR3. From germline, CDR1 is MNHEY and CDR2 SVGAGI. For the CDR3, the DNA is TGTGCCAGCAGTCCCGGGACAGGGGGCGGCGAGCAGTACTTC. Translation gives CASSPGTGGGEQYF.

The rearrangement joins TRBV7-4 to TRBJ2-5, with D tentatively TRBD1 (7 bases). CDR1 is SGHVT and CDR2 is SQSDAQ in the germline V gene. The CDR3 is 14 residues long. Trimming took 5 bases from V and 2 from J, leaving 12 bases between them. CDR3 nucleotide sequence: TGTGCCAGCAGCGCGGGGACAGTGCAAGAGACCCAGTACTTC. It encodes CASSAGTVQETQYF.

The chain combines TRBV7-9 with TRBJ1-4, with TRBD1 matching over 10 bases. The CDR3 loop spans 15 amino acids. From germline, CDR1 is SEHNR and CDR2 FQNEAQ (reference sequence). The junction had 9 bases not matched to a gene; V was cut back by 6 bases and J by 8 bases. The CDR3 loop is CASSFTDRGREKLFF. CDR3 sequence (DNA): TGTGCCAGCAGTTTTACCGACAGGGGGCGCGAAAAACTGTTTTTT.

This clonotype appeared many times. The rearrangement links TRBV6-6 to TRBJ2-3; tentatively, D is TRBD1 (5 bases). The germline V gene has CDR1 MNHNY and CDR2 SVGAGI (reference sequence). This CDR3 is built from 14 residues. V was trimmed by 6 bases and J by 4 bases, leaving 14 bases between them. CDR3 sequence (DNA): TGTGCCAGCAGAGAACAGGTCCGGGCAGATACGCAGTATTTT. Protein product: CASREQVRADTQYF.

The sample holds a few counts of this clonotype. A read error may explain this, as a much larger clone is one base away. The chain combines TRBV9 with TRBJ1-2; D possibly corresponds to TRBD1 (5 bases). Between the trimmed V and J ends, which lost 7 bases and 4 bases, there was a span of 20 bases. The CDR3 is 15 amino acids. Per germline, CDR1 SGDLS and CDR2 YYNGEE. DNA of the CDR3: TGTGCCAGCTCACCAGGCCAGGGTGTGGCCTATGGCTACACCTTC. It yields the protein CASSPGQGVAYGYTF.